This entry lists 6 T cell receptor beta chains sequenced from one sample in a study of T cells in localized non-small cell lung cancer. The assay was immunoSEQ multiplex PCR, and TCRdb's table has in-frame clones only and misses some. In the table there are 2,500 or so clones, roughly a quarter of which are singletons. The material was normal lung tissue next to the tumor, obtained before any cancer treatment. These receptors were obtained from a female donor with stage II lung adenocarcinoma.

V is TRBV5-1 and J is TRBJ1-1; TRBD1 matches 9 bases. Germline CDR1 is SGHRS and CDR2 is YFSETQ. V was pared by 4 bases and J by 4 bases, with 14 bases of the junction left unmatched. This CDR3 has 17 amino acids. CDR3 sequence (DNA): TGCGCCAGCAGCCCAGCACGACAGGGGGAGGGTCGCACTGAAGCTTTCTTT. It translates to CASSPARQGEGRTEAFF.

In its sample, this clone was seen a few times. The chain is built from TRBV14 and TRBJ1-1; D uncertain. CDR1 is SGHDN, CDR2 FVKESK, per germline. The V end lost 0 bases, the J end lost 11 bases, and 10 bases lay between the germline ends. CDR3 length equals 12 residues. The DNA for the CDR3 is TGTGCCAGCAGCCAAGAAAGGAACCTTGCTTTCTTT. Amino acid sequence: CASSQERNLAFF. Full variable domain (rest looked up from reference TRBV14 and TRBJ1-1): EAGVTQFPSHSVIEKGQTVTLRCDPISGHDNLYWYRRVMGKEIKFLLHFVKESKQDESGMPNNRFLAERTGGTYSTLKVQPAELEDSGVYFCASSQERNLAFFGQGTRLTVV.

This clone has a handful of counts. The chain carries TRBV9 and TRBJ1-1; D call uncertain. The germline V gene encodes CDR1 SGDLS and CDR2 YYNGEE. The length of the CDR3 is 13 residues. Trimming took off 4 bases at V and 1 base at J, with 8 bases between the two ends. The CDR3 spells CASSPVGNTEAFF. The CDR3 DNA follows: TGTGCCAGCAGCCCCGTGGGGAACACTGAAGCTTTCTTT.

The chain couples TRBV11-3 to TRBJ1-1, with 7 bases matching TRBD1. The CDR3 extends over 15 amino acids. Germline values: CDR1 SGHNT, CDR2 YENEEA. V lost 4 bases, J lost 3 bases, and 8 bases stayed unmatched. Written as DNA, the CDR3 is TGTGCCAGCAGCTCTCGACAGGGCCGGGACACTGAAGCTTTCTTT. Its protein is CASSSRQGRDTEAFF.

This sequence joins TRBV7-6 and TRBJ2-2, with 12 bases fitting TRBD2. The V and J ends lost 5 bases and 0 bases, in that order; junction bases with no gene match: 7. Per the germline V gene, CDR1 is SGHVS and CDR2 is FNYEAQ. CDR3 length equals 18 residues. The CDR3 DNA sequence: TGTGCCAGCAGCCAAGCGACTAGCGGGAGCGCGAACACCGGGGAGCTGTTTTTT. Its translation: CASSQATSGSANTGELFF. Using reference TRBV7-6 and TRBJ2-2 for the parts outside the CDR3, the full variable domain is GAGVSQSPRYKVTKRGQDVALRCDPISGHVSLYWYRQALGQGPEFLTYFNYEAQQDKSGLPNDRFSAERPEGSISTLTIQRTEQRDSAMYRCASSQATSGSANTGELFFGEGSRLTVL.

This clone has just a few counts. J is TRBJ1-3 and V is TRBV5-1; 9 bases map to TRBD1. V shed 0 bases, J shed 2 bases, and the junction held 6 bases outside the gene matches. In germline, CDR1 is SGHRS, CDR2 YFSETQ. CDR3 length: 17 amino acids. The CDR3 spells CASSLAGQGPAGNTIYF. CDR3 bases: TGCGCCAGCAGCTTGGCGGGACAGGGTCCGGCTGGAAACACCATATATTTT.